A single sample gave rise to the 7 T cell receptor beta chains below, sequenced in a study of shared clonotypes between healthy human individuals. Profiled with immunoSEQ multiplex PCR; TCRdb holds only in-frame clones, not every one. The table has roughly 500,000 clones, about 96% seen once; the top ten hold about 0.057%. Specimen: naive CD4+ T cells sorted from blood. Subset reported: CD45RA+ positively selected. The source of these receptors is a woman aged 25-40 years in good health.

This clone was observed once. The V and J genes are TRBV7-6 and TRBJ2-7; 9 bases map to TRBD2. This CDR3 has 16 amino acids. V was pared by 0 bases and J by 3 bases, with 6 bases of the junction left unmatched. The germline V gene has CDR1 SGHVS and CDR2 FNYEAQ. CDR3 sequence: CASSLAATSGFYEQYF. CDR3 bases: TGTGCCAGCAGCTTAGCGGCAACTAGCGGGTTCTACGAGCAGTACTTC.

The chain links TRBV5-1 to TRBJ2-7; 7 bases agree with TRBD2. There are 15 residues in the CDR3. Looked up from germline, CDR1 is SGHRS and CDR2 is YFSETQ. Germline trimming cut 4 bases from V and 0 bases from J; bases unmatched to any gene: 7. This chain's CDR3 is CASSGIAGRSYEQYF. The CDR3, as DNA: TGCGCCAGCAGCGGAATAGCGGGCCGCTCCTACGAGCAGTACTTC.

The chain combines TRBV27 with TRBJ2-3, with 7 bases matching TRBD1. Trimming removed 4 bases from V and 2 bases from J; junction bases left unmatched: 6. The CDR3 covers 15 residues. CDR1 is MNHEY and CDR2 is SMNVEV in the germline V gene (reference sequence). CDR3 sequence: CASSSTGWVTDTQYF. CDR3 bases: TGTGCCAGCAGTTCGACAGGGTGGGTCACAGATACGCAGTATTTT.

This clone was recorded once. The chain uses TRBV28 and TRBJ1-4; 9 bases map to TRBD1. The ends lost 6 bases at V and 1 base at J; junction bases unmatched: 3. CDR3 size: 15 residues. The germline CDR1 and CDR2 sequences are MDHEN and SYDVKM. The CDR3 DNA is TGTGCCAGCAGAGGACAGGGGAAAACTAATGAAAAACTGTTTTTT. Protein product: CASRGQGKTNEKLFF.

CDR3 sequence reads: CATSRANNDNSPLHF. For the CDR3, the DNA is TGTGCCACCAGCAGAGCTAACAACGACAATTCACCCCTCCACTTT. This rearrangement joins TRBV15 to TRBJ1-6; D ambiguous. V was shortened by 1 base and J by 7 bases, with 11 bases between the two germline ends. The length of the CDR3 is 15 residues. Germline CDR1 reads LNHNV; CDR2 reads YYDKDF (reference sequence). The complete variable domain, with remaining parts taken from reference TRBV15 and TRBJ1-6, reads DAMVIQNPRYQVTQFGKPVTLSCSQTLNHNVMYWYQQKSSQAPKLLFHYYDKDFNNEADTPDNFQSRRPNTSFCFLDIRSPGLGDTAMYLCATSRANNDNSPLHFGNGTRLTVT.

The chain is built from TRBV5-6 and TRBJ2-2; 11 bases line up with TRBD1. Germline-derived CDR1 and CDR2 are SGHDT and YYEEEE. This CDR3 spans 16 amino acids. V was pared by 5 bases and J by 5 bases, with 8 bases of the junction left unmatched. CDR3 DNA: TGTGCCAGCAGTTCATCCGGGACAGGGGGGACCGGGGAGCTGTTTTTT. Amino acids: CASSSSGTGGTGELFF. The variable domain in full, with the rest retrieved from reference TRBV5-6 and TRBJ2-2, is DAGVTQSPTHLIKTRGQQVTLRCSPKSGHDTVSWYQQALGQGPQFIFQYYEEEERQRGNFPDRFSGHQFPNYSSELNVNALLLGDSALYLCASSSSGTGGTGELFFGEGSRLTVL.

CDR3 bases: TGTGCCAGCAGGCCCGCCGGGACAGGGGGAAACGAGCAGTACTTC. It translates to CASRPAGTGGNEQYF. The chain joins TRBV27 to TRBJ2-7, with TRBD1 matching over 11 bases. The V gene's germline CDR1 is MNHEY and CDR2 SMNVEV (reference sequence). The V segment lost 6 bases and the J segment 5 bases; nucleotides outside the gene matches: 9. This CDR3 is built from 15 residues.